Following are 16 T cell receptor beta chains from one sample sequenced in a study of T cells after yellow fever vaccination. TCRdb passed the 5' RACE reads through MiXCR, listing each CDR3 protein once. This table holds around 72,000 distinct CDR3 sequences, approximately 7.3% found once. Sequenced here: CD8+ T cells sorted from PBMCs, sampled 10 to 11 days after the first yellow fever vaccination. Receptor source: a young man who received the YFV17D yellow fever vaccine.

This chain's CDR3 is CASSLDEDSWGVNTGELFF. The CDR3 DNA reads TGTGCCAGCAGCTTGGACGAGGATTCGTGGGGCGTAAACACCGGGGAGCTGTTTTTT. This chain connects TRBV5-6 to TRBJ2-2; D is possibly TRBD1 (5 bases). Germline CDR1 SGHDT, CDR2 YYEEEE. The CDR3 loop spans 19 amino acids. V was trimmed by 0 bases and J by 2 bases, leaving 20 bases between them. The whole variable domain, remainder taken from reference TRBV5-6 and TRBJ2-2, is DAGVTQSPTHLIKTRGQQVTLRCSPKSGHDTVSWYQQALGQGPQFIFQYYEEEERQRGNFPDRFSGHQFPNYSSELNVNALLLGDSALYLCASSLDEDSWGVNTGELFFGEGSRLTVL.

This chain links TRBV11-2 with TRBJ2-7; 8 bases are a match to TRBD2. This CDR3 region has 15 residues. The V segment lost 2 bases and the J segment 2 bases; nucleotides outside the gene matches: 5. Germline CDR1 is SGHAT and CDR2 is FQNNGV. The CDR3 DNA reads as TGTGCCAGCAGCTTATCCGGACTAGCTCCCTACGAGCAGTACTTC. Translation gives CASSLSGLAPYEQYF.

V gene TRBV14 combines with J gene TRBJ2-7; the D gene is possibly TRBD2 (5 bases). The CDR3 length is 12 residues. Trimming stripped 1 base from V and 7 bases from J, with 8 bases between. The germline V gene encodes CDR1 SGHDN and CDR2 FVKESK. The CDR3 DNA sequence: TGTGCCAGCAGCCAAGCGGGGTGGGAGCAGTACTTC. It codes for CASSQAGWEQYF. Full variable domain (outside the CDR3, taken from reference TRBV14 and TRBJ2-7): EAGVTQFPSHSVIEKGQTVTLRCDPISGHDNLYWYRRVMGKEIKFLLHFVKESKQDESGMPNNRFLAERTGGTYSTLKVQPAELEDSGVYFCASSQAGWEQYFGPGTRLTVT.

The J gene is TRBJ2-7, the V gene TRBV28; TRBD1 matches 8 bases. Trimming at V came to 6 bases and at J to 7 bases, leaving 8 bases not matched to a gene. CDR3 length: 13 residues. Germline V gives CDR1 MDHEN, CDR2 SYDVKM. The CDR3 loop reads CASSLTGVGEQYV. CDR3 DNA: TGTGCCAGCAGCCTGACAGGGGTTGGGGAGCAGTACGTC.

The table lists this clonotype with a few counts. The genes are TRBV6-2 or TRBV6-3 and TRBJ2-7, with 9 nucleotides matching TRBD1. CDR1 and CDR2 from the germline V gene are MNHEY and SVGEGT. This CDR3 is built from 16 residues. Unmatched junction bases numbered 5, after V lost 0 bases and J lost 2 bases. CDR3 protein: CASSYSDRGPPYEQYV. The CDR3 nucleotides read TGTGCCAGCAGTTACTCGGACAGGGGCCCCCCCTACGAGCAGTACGTC.

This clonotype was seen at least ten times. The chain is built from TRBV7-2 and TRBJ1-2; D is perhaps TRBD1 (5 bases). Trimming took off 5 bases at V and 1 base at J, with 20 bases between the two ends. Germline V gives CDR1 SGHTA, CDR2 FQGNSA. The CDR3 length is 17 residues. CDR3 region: CASSLGIGGAFNYGYTF. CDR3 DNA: TGTGCCAGCAGCCTGGGCATAGGAGGGGCCTTTAACTATGGCTACACCTTC.

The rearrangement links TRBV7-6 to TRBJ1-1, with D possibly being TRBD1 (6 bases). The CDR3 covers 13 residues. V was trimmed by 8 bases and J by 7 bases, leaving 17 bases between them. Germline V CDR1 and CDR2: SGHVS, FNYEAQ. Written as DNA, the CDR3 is TGTGCCAGCGGCTGGGGGGGGGGCGATGAAGCTTTCTTT. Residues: CASGWGGGDEAFF.

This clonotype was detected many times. CDR3 residues: CSVEDLHGRDRGLNEQFF. The DNA for the CDR3 is TGCAGCGTTGAAGATCTTCACGGCCGGGACAGGGGACTCAATGAGCAGTTCTTC. The rearrangement links TRBV29-1 to TRBJ2-1; 10 bases fit TRBD1. Per the germline V gene, CDR1 is SQVTM and CDR2 is ANQGSEA. V lost 0 bases and J lost 6; bases outside the gene matches: 14. The CDR3 has 18 amino acids.

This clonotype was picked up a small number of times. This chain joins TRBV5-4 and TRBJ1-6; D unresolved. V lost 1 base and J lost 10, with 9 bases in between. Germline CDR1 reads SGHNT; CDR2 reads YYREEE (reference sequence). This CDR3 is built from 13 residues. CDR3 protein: CASSLSAGSPLHF. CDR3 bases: TGTGCCAGCAGCTTGAGTGCGGGATCACCCCTCCACTTT.

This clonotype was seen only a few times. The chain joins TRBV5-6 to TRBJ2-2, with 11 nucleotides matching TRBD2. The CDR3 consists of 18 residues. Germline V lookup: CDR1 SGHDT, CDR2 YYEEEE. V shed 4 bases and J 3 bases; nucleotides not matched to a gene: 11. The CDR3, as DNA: TGTGCCAGCAGCCTTCAAATACTAGCGGGGGCGGACACCGGGGAGCTGTTTTTT. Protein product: CASSLQILAGADTGELFF. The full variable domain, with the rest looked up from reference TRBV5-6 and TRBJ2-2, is DAGVTQSPTHLIKTRGQQVTLRCSPKSGHDTVSWYQQALGQGPQFIFQYYEEEERQRGNFPDRFSGHQFPNYSSELNVNALLLGDSALYLCASSLQILAGADTGELFFGEGSRLTVL.

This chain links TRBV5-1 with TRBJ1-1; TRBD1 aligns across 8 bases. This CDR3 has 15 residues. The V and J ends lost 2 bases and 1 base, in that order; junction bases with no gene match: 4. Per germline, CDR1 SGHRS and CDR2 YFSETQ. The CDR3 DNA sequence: TGCGCCAGCAGCTTCACAGGGGGAGGGAACACTGAAGCTTTCTTT. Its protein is CASSFTGGGNTEAFF. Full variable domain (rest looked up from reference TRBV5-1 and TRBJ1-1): KAGVTQTPRYLIKTRGQQVTLSCSPISGHRSVSWYQQTPGQGLQFLFEYFSETQRNKGNFPGRFSGRQFSNSRSEMNVSTLELGDSALYLCASSFTGGGNTEAFFGQGTRLTVV.

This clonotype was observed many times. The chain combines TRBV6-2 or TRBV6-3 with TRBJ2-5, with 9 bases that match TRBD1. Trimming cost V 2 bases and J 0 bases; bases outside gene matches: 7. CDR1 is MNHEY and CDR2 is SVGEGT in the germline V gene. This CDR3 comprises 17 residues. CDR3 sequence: CASSYGYRGLYQETQYF. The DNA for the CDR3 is TGTGCCAGCAGTTACGGATACAGGGGGCTGTACCAAGAGACCCAGTACTTC.

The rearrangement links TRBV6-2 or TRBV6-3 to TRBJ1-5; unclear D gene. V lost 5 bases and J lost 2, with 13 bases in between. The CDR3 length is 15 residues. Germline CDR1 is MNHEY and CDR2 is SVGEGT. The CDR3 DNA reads TGTGCCAGCAGTGGCCGACCGGACGGCAATCAGCCCCAGCATTTT. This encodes CASSGRPDGNQPQHF.

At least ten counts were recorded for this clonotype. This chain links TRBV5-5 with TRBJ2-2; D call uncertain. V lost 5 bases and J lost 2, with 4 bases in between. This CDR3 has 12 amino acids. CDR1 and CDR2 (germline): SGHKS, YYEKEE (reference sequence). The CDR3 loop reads CASRFNTGELFF. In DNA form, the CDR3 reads TGTGCCAGCAGGTTCAACACCGGGGAGCTGTTTTTT.

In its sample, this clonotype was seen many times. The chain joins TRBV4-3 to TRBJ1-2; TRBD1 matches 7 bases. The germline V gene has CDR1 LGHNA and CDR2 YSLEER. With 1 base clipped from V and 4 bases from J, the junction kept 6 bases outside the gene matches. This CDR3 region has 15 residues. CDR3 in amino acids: CASSQGVTGVYGYTF. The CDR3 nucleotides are TGCGCCAGCAGCCAAGGCGTTACAGGGGTCTATGGCTACACCTTC.

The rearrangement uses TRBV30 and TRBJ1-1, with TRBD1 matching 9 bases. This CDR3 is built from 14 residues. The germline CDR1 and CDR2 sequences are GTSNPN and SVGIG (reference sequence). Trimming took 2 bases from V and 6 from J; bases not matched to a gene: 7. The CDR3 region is CAWSWDREGPEAFF. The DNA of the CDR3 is TGTGCCTGGAGTTGGGACAGGGAGGGCCCTGAAGCTTTCTTT. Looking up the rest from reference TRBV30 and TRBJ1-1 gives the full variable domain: SQTIHQWPATLVQPVGSPLSLECTVEGTSNPNLYWYRQAAGRGLQLLFYSVGIGQISSEVPQNLSASRPQDRQFILSSKKLLLSDSGFYLCAWSWDREGPEAFFGQGTRLTVV.